The rows below give T cell receptor beta chains drawn from one sample of a study of vaccination and CD4 T cells after COVID-19. For these receptors, no antigen is known. TCRdb ran MiXCR on the PCR reads and lists one entry per CDR3 protein. This sample has more than 3,000 distinct CDR3 sequences; 70% to 80% occur once, and the top ten carry around 35%. Sequencing was done on a sample of CD4+ T cells from blood, cultured in vitro. The receptors derive from a human donor who had recovered from COVID-19. Each CDR3 is given with its conserved first and last residue. A D gene is named only where the DNA matches it firmly. Not every row has a clone size; where given, it reads once, few, many or a size class.

J | size | V | D | DNA | CDR3
TRBJ1-5 | . | TRBV11-2 | . | TGTGCCAGCAGCCTGGGGTACCCGTCTCCGTACCGGTTCTCGGAGCCCCAGCATTTT | CASSLGYPSPYRFSEPQHF
TRBJ1-1 | . | TRBV21-1 | . | TGTGCCAGCAACAGGGAGGGTGTCACTGAAGCTTTCTTT | CASNREGVTEAFF
TRBJ1-2 | . | TRBV7-2 | . | TGTGCCAGCAGCTTAGATCGTGGTCGGCCGAATGGCTACACCTTC | CASSLDRGRPNGYTF
TRBJ1-2 | few | TRBV18 | TRBD1 | TGTGCCAGCTCACCCCAACCAGGACAGGGACGGGTCGGGGGAGATCGAGGCTACACCTTC | CASSPQPGQGRVGGDRGYTF
TRBJ1-1 | . | TRBV30 | TRBD1 | TGTGCCTGGAGCAAAGGGGGGACAGGGATCCCTGAAGCTTTCTTT | CAWSKGGTGIPEAFF
TRBJ1-6 | . | TRBV20-1 | . | TGCAGTGCTAGAGTCTTTGCTGAGAGCTCCTATAATTCACCCCTCCACTTT | CSARVFAESSYNSPLHF
TRBJ1-4 | . | TRBV6-1 | TRBD1 | TGTGCCAGCAGGAATACAGGGGGCGCCCCTGAAAAACTGTTTTTT | CASRNTGGAPEKLFF
TRBJ1-5 | once | TRBV2 | . | TGTGCCGGCGGGACAAATAGCAATCAGCCCCAGCATTTT | CAGGTNSNQPQHF
TRBJ1-1 | few | TRBV2 | TRBD1 | TGTGCCAGCAGAACTGGGACAGCTACAGAAGCTTTCTTT | CASRTGTATEAFF
TRBJ1-6 | . | TRBV7-9 | . | TGTGCCAGCAGCTTGACTCCCAATTCACCCCTCCACTTT | CASSLTPNSPLHF
TRBJ2-7 | . | TRBV7-2 | TRBD2 | TGTGCCAGCAGCACCCAGAGGGACTACCAACAGTACTTC | CASSTQRDYQQYF
TRBJ1-6 | . | TRBV5-6 | . | TGTGCCAGCAGCTTTATGAGGGATTCACCCCTCCACTTT | CASSFMRDSPLHF
TRBJ1-5 | . | TRBV6-5 | . | TGTGCCAGCAGTTACCGGGGATCTAATCAGCCCCAGCATTTT | CASSYRGSNQPQHF
TRBJ1-1 | . | TRBV20-1 | . | TGCAGTGCTAGACGACAAGTGAACACTGAAGCTTTCTTT | CSARRQVNTEAFF
TRBJ1-2 | . | TRBV27 | . | TGTGCCAGCAGTTTACGTCAAGGGGGGACGGATCTCGGCTACACCTTC | CASSLRQGGTDLGYTF
TRBJ1-1 | . | TRBV30 | . | TGTGCCTGGTTGACGGGACGGTGGAACACTGAAGCTTTCTTT | CAWLTGRWNTEAFF
TRBJ1-2 | once | TRBV20-1 | . | TGCAGCCACTACCTCACCTCTAACTATGGCTACACCTTC | CSHYLTSNYGYTF